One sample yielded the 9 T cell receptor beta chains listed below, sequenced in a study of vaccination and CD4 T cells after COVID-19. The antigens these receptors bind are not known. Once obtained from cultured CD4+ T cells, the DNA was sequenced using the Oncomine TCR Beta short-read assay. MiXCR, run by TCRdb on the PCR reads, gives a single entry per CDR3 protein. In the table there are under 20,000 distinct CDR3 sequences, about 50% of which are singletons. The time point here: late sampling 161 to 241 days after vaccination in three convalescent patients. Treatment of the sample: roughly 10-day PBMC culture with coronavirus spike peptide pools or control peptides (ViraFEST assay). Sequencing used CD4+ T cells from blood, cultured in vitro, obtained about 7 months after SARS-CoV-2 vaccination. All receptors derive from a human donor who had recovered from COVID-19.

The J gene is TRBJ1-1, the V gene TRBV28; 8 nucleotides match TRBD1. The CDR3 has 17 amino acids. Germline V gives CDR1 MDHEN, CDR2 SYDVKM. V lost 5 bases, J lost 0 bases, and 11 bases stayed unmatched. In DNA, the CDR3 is TGTGCCAGCAGTCACCCGACAGGGGCGGACTTGAACACTGAAGCTTTCTTT. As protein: CASSHPTGADLNTEAFF. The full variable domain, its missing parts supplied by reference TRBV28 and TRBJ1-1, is DVKVTQSSRYLVKRTGEKVFLECVQDMDHENMFWYRQDPGLGLRLIYFSYDVKMKEKGDIPEGYSVSREKKERFSLILESASTNQTSMYLCASSHPTGADLNTEAFFGQGTRLTVV.

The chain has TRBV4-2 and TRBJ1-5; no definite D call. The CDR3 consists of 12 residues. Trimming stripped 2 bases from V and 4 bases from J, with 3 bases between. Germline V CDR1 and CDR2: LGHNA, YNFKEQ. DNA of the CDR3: TGTGCCAGCAGCCAACCTAATCAGCCCCAGCATTTT. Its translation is CASSQPNQPQHF.

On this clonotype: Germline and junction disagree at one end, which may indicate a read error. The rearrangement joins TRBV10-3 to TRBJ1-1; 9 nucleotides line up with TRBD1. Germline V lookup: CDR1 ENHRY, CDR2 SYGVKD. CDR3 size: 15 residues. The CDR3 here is CAISGSQGAEDGATF. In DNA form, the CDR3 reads TGTGCCATCAGTGGGTCACAGGGGGCGGAAGATGGGGCTACCTTT.

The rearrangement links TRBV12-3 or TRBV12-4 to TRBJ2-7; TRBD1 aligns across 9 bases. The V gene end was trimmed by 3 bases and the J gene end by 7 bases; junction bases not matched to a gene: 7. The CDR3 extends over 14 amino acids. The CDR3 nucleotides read TGTGCCAGCAGTTTGGGACAGGGAATGAGTGAGCAGTACTTC. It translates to CASSLGQGMSEQYF.

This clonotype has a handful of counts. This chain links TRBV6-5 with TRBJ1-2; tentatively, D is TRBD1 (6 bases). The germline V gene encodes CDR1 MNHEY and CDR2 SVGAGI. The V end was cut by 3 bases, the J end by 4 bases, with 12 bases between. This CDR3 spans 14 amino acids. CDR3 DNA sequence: TGTGCCAGCAGTTATAGACAGGATGGCTATGGCTACACCTTC. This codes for CASSYRQDGYGYTF.

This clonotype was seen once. This chain's CDR3 is CASSPWDTLVTQYF. In DNA, the CDR3 is TGTGCCAGCAGCCCGTGGGACACCTTGGTGACCCAGTACTTC. This rearrangement joins TRBV5-6 to TRBJ2-5; D is possibly TRBD1 (6 bases). This CDR3 comprises 14 residues. CDR1 and CDR2 from the germline V gene are SGHDT and YYEEEE. V lost 4 bases and J lost 7, with 17 bases in between.

The CDR3 DNA follows: TGTGCCAGCAGCAAGACAGGGAGCAGTGAAGCTTTCTTT. As protein: CASSKTGSSEAFF. This chain joins TRBV12-3 or TRBV12-4 and TRBJ1-1; 7 positions agree with TRBD1. V gave up 6 bases and J gave up 7 bases; unmatched junction bases: 8. The CDR3 spans 13 residues.

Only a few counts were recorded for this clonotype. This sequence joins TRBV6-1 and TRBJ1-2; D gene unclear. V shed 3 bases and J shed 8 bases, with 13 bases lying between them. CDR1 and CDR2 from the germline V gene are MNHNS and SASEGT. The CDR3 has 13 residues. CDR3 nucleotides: TGTGCCAGCAGTGAGACTACTCGGAGGGGCTACACCTTC. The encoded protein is CASSETTRRGYTF.

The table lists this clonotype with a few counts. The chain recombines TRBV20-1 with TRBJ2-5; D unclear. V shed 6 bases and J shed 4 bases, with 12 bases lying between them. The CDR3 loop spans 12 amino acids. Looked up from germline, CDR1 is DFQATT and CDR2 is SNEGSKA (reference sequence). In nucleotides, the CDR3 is TGCAGTGCAAAGAGGACGGGAGAGACCCAGTACTTC. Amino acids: CSAKRTGETQYF.